A selection of T cell receptor beta chains follows, all from one sample in a study of Ad26.COV2.S vaccination and SARS-CoV-2 variants. Produced via immunoSEQ multiplex PCR; TCRdb's table is partial and in-frame only. The sample yields approximately 300,000 clones, just under 85% seen once. The source was peripheral blood, collected in a trial of Ad26.COV2.S vaccine versus placebo. The receptors stem from a person aged 18-60 years who received the Ad26.COV2.S COVID-19 vaccine or a placebo. Both conserved end residues are part of each CDR3. D genes are given only for firm matches. Part of the rows lack a size; the others show once, few, many or a class for expanded clones.

v_call: TRBV4-2
j_call: TRBJ2-3
clone_size: -
cdr3_length: 19
d_call: TRBD2
cdr3_nt: TGTGCCAGCAGCCAACCCAAAGGGCGGGGGGGCCTGGGCACAGATACGCAGTATTTT
cdr3_aa: CASSQPKGRGGLGTDTQYF

v_call: TRBV28
j_call: TRBJ1-5
clone_size: -
cdr3_length: 16
d_call: -
cdr3_nt: TGTGCCAGCAGTCCTACCGTGGGGGATAGCAATCAGCCCCAGCATTTT
cdr3_aa: CASSPTVGDSNQPQHF

v_call: TRBV18
j_call: TRBJ1-2
clone_size: -
cdr3_length: 14
d_call: TRBD1
cdr3_nt: TGTGCCAGCTCAAGTCGGACAGGGGAATATGGCTACACCTTC
cdr3_aa: CASSSRTGEYGYTF

v_call: TRBV7-9
j_call: TRBJ1-1
clone_size: -
cdr3_length: 15
d_call: -
cdr3_nt: TGTGCCAGCAGCTCAGGACAGTTTTCGAACACTGAAGCTTTCTTT
cdr3_aa: CASSSGQFSNTEAFF

v_call: TRBV11-3
j_call: TRBJ2-1
clone_size: -
cdr3_length: 13
d_call: TRBD2
cdr3_nt: TGTGCCAGCAGCACTAGCGGGGGGAATGAGCAGTTCTTC
cdr3_aa: CASSTSGGNEQFF

v_call: TRBV27
j_call: TRBJ2-5
clone_size: once
cdr3_length: 14
d_call: -
cdr3_nt: TGTGCCAGCAGTTTATATGGGGTCCCAGAGGCCCAGTACTTC
cdr3_aa: CASSLYGVPEAQYF

v_call: TRBV5-8
j_call: TRBJ1-1
clone_size: -
cdr3_length: 14
d_call: TRBD1
cdr3_nt: TGTGCCAGCAGCTTGAAACCAGGGGGCACTGAAGCTTTCTTT
cdr3_aa: CASSLKPGGTEAFF

v_call: TRBV5-5
j_call: TRBJ1-2
clone_size: -
cdr3_length: 13
d_call: TRBD1
cdr3_nt: TGTGCCAGTCACGACAGGGCTAACTATGGCTACACCTTC
cdr3_aa: CASHDRANYGYTF

v_call: TRBV27
j_call: TRBJ2-5
clone_size: -
cdr3_length: 14
d_call: TRBD1
cdr3_nt: TGTGCCAGCAGTCCATGGACAGGGGGAGAGACCCAGTACTTC
cdr3_aa: CASSPWTGGETQYF

v_call: TRBV3-1/TRBV3-2
j_call: TRBJ1-1
clone_size: -
cdr3_length: 14
d_call: -
cdr3_nt: TGTGCCAGCAGTTCGGGACCCGTGAACACTGAAGCTTTCTTT
cdr3_aa: CASSSGPVNTEAFF

v_call: TRBV28
j_call: TRBJ2-7
clone_size: -
cdr3_length: 13
d_call: TRBD1
cdr3_nt: TGTGCCAGCAATTCTGGACAGGGGTCCGAGCAGTACTTC
cdr3_aa: CASNSGQGSEQYF

v_call: TRBV6-5
j_call: TRBJ2-5
clone_size: -
cdr3_length: 13
d_call: TRBD1
cdr3_nt: TGTGCATCGGGACAGGGGTTTATCAGGGCCCAGTACTTC
cdr3_aa: CASGQGFIRAQYF

v_call: TRBV29-1
j_call: TRBJ2-7
clone_size: -
cdr3_length: 14
d_call: TRBD1
cdr3_nt: TGCAGCGTTGGCCCGGGACAGGGGGTATACGAGCAGTACTTC
cdr3_aa: CSVGPGQGVYEQYF

v_call: TRBV18
j_call: TRBJ1-1
clone_size: few
cdr3_length: 14
d_call: -
cdr3_nt: TGTGCCAGCTCACCAAGAGGAGGGAACACTGAAGCTTTCTTT
cdr3_aa: CASSPRGGNTEAFF

v_call: TRBV9
j_call: TRBJ2-2
clone_size: -
cdr3_length: 14
d_call: -
cdr3_nt: TGTGCCAGCAGCTCAACAGGGAACACCGGGGAGCTGTTTTTT
cdr3_aa: CASSSTGNTGELFF

v_call: TRBV29-1
j_call: TRBJ1-1
clone_size: -
cdr3_length: 13
d_call: TRBD1
cdr3_nt: TGCAGCGCAGTACAGGGGAGAGACACTGAAGCTTTCTTT
cdr3_aa: CSAVQGRDTEAFF

v_call: TRBV6-5
j_call: TRBJ1-1
clone_size: -
cdr3_length: 15
d_call: -
cdr3_nt: TGTGCCAGCAGTTACTCGATGGGGGGCGGCACTGAAGCTTTCTTT
cdr3_aa: CASSYSMGGGTEAFF

v_call: TRBV7-8
j_call: TRBJ2-4
clone_size: -
cdr3_length: 14
d_call: -
cdr3_nt: TGTGCCAGCAGCCTCGACCTAGCCAAAAACATTCAGTACTTC
cdr3_aa: CASSLDLAKNIQYF

v_call: TRBV3-1/TRBV3-2
j_call: TRBJ1-4
clone_size: -
cdr3_length: 18
d_call: TRBD1
cdr3_nt: TGTGCCAGCAGCCTTAGAGGGACAGGGCAGACAACTAATGAAAAACTGTTTTTT
cdr3_aa: CASSLRGTGQTTNEKLFF

v_call: TRBV24-1
j_call: TRBJ2-1
clone_size: once
cdr3_length: 17
d_call: TRBD1
cdr3_nt: TGTGCCACCAGTGAGCGACCGGGACAGGGTTGGGACAATGAGCAGTTCTTC
cdr3_aa: CATSERPGQGWDNEQFF

v_call: TRBV5-1
j_call: TRBJ1-1
clone_size: -
cdr3_length: 14
d_call: TRBD1
cdr3_nt: TGCGCCAGCAGCTTATACAGGGGGAACACTGAAGCTTTCTTT
cdr3_aa: CASSLYRGNTEAFF

v_call: TRBV7-2
j_call: TRBJ2-5
clone_size: -
cdr3_length: 14
d_call: TRBD1
cdr3_nt: TGTGCCAGCAGCCCCTGGACAGGCGGAGAGACCCAGTACTTC
cdr3_aa: CASSPWTGGETQYF

v_call: TRBV12-3/TRBV12-4
j_call: TRBJ1-5
clone_size: once
cdr3_length: 13
d_call: -
cdr3_nt: TGTGCCAGCAGGGAGGGCGCCTGGGAGCCCCAGCATTTT
cdr3_aa: CASREGAWEPQHF

v_call: TRBV14
j_call: TRBJ2-5
clone_size: -
cdr3_length: 20
d_call: TRBD2
cdr3_nt: TGTGCCAGCAGCCAACGTGGGACTAGCGGGGGGGCCGGTGTTTCGGAGACCCAGTACTTC
cdr3_aa: CASSQRGTSGGAGVSETQYF

v_call: TRBV4-1
j_call: TRBJ2-3
clone_size: -
cdr3_length: 16
d_call: -
cdr3_nt: TGCGCCAGCAGCCAAGGACCCGCGGGGCCCACAGATACGCAGTATTTT
cdr3_aa: CASSQGPAGPTDTQYF

v_call: TRBV19
j_call: TRBJ1-5
clone_size: -
cdr3_length: 13
d_call: -
cdr3_nt: TGTGCCAGTAGTATAGGTTACAATCAGCCCCAGCATTTT
cdr3_aa: CASSIGYNQPQHF

v_call: TRBV27
j_call: TRBJ2-4
clone_size: -
cdr3_length: 13
d_call: -
cdr3_nt: TGTGCCAGCAGTCCCAACAGGGATTACATTCAGTACTTC
cdr3_aa: CASSPNRDYIQYF

v_call: TRBV5-1
j_call: TRBJ1-1
clone_size: -
cdr3_length: 14
d_call: -
cdr3_nt: TGCGCCAGCAGCTTCACGCAGAGGAACACTGAAGCTTTCTTT
cdr3_aa: CASSFTQRNTEAFF

v_call: TRBV18
j_call: TRBJ1-2
clone_size: -
cdr3_length: 14
d_call: -
cdr3_nt: TGTGCCAGCTCACCATCCCGGGGGGTCTATGGCTACACCTTC
cdr3_aa: CASSPSRGVYGYTF

v_call: TRBV11-2
j_call: TRBJ2-6
clone_size: -
cdr3_length: 17
d_call: -
cdr3_nt: TGTGCCAGCAGCTTTCCGACTCGGACAGCGGGGGCCAACGTCCTGACTTTC
cdr3_aa: CASSFPTRTAGANVLTF

v_call: TRBV7-2
j_call: TRBJ2-5
clone_size: -
cdr3_length: 14
d_call: -
cdr3_nt: TGTGCCAGCAGCTCGAGGAGGCAAACAGAGACCCAGTACTTC
cdr3_aa: CASSSRRQTETQYF

v_call: TRBV28
j_call: TRBJ1-4
clone_size: -
cdr3_length: 15
d_call: TRBD1
cdr3_nt: TGTGCCAGCAGTGCCAACAGGGGGCGGGATGAAAAACTGTTTTTT
cdr3_aa: CASSANRGRDEKLFF

v_call: TRBV30
j_call: TRBJ1-2
clone_size: -
cdr3_length: 12
d_call: -
cdr3_nt: TGTGCCTGGAGCGACAACTGGGATGGCTACACCTTC
cdr3_aa: CAWSDNWDGYTF

v_call: TRBV28
j_call: TRBJ1-2
clone_size: -
cdr3_length: 13
d_call: -
cdr3_nt: TGTGCCAGCAGTTTATACGGGGGAAATGGCTACACCTTC
cdr3_aa: CASSLYGGNGYTF

v_call: TRBV11-1
j_call: TRBJ2-7
clone_size: once
cdr3_length: 12
d_call: -
cdr3_nt: TGTGCCAGCAGCTTAGGTGTATACGAGCAGTACTTC
cdr3_aa: CASSLGVYEQYF

v_call: TRBV15
j_call: TRBJ2-3
clone_size: -
cdr3_length: 15
d_call: -
cdr3_nt: TGTGCCACCAGCCGCAGGGACGGATACACAGATACGCAGTATTTT
cdr3_aa: CATSRRDGYTDTQYF

v_call: TRBV24-1
j_call: TRBJ1-1
clone_size: -
cdr3_length: 13
d_call: -
cdr3_nt: TGTGCCACCAGTGATTCCTGGAACACTGAAGCTTTCTTT
cdr3_aa: CATSDSWNTEAFF

v_call: TRBV19
j_call: TRBJ1-4
clone_size: -
cdr3_length: 14
d_call: -
cdr3_nt: TGTGCCACCCATGACAGAGCTTTTGATGAAAAACTGTTTTTT
cdr3_aa: CATHDRAFDEKLFF

v_call: TRBV3-1/TRBV3-2
j_call: TRBJ2-3
clone_size: -
cdr3_length: 16
d_call: -
cdr3_nt: TGTGCCAGCAGCCAAGACAGGGGACTACGCACAGATACGCAGTATTTT
cdr3_aa: CASSQDRGLRTDTQYF

v_call: TRBV5-1
j_call: TRBJ2-7
clone_size: -
cdr3_length: 15
d_call: TRBD1
cdr3_nt: TGCGCCAGCAGACAAAACAGGGCTGGGACAGGCGAGCAGTACTTC
cdr3_aa: CASRQNRAGTGEQYF

v_call: TRBV7-2
j_call: TRBJ2-7
clone_size: once
cdr3_length: 13
d_call: -
cdr3_nt: TGTGCCAGCAGCTTCGGCCCCTCCTACGAGCAGTACTTC
cdr3_aa: CASSFGPSYEQYF

v_call: TRBV14
j_call: TRBJ2-3
clone_size: -
cdr3_length: 16
d_call: TRBD1
cdr3_nt: TGTGCCAGCAGCCAAGTAAGACAGGGGGTTGGAGATACGCAGTATTTT
cdr3_aa: CASSQVRQGVGDTQYF

v_call: TRBV4-1
j_call: TRBJ1-2
clone_size: once
cdr3_length: 18
d_call: -
cdr3_nt: TGCGCCAGCAGCCAAGCGGTCAGTAGCCTATTAAGGGACTATGGCTACACCTTC
cdr3_aa: CASSQAVSSLLRDYGYTF

v_call: TRBV7-9
j_call: TRBJ1-1
clone_size: -
cdr3_length: 17
d_call: -
cdr3_nt: TGTGCCAGCAGCTTAGTCCGGGCGGTAACTCCGAACACTGAAGCTTTCTTT
cdr3_aa: CASSLVRAVTPNTEAFF

v_call: TRBV6-5
j_call: TRBJ1-1
clone_size: -
cdr3_length: 14
d_call: TRBD1
cdr3_nt: TGTGCCAGCAGCCGACGACAGGGGCACACTGAAGCTTTCTTT
cdr3_aa: CASSRRQGHTEAFF

v_call: TRBV3-1/TRBV3-2
j_call: TRBJ2-1
clone_size: -
cdr3_length: 14
d_call: -
cdr3_nt: TGTGCCAGCAGCCCTCGACGACTAGTCGTTGAGCAGTTCTTC
cdr3_aa: CASSPRRLVVEQFF

v_call: TRBV12-5
j_call: TRBJ2-2
clone_size: -
cdr3_length: 15
d_call: -
cdr3_nt: TGTGCTAGTGGTTTGGTACAGGGGAACACCGGGGAGCTGTTTTTT
cdr3_aa: CASGLVQGNTGELFF

v_call: TRBV7-3
j_call: TRBJ2-1
clone_size: once
cdr3_length: 15
d_call: TRBD2
cdr3_nt: TGTGCCAGCAGCCGTCTAGCGGGGGGGCCGGATGAGCAGTTCTTC
cdr3_aa: CASSRLAGGPDEQFF

v_call: TRBV28
j_call: TRBJ2-2
clone_size: -
cdr3_length: 12
d_call: -
cdr3_nt: TGTGCCAGCAGTTCCCTTCCCGGGGAGCTGTTTTTT
cdr3_aa: CASSSLPGELFF